Each of the 7 T cell receptor beta chains below was sequenced from the same sample in a study of shared clonotypes between healthy human individuals. Naive-designated CD8 cells lacked CD45RO, were positively enriched for CCR7, and omitted terminally differentiated effector memory CD45RA+ cells. Generated by immunoSEQ multiplex PCR, the TCRdb table keeps only in-frame clones and is missing some. The sample consists of roughly 2.1 million clones, more than 85% of them appearing once. Sequencing used naive CD8+ T cells from PBMCs. The receptors here all came from a young man in good health. Some clones in this sample may be carry-over from other donors' samples.

The rearrangement uses TRBV15 and TRBJ1-1, with 9 bases identical to TRBD1. Germline trimming cut 3 bases from V and 10 bases from J; bases unmatched to any gene: 12. Per germline, CDR1 LNHNV and CDR2 YYDKDF (reference sequence). The CDR3 covers 15 residues. CDR3 sequence (DNA): TGTGCCACCAGCAGTAGCCAGGGACAGGGAATTAGAGCTTTCTTT. Translating it yields CATSSSQGQGIRAFF. Using reference TRBV15 and TRBJ1-1 for the parts outside the CDR3, the full variable domain is DAMVIQNPRYQVTQFGKPVTLSCSQTLNHNVMYWYQQKSSQAPKLLFHYYDKDFNNEADTPDNFQSRRPNTSFCFLDIRSPGLGDTAMYLCATSSSQGQGIRAFFGQGTRLTVV.

The V and J genes are TRBV10-3 and TRBJ1-1; 7 positions match TRBD1. V gave up 3 bases and J gave up 6 bases; unmatched junction bases: 16. Germline V gene sequence: CDR1 ENHRY, CDR2 SYGVKD. This CDR3 contains 17 residues. Here the CDR3 DNA reads TGTGCCATCAGTGACGCGGGACAGTTCGGGGTATTTCCTGAAGCTTTCTTT. Its protein is CAISDAGQFGVFPEAFF.

The chain joins TRBV6-1 to TRBJ1-2; no firm D call. Trimming took 3 bases from V and 4 from J, leaving 12 bases between them. The CDR3 sequence is 14 residues long. Germline-derived CDR1 and CDR2 are MNHNS and SASEGT. The DNA for the CDR3 is TGTGCCAGCAGTGACGAGTGGGTAGGCTATGGCTACACCTTC. Amino acid sequence: CASSDEWVGYGYTF.

The genes are TRBV5-1 and TRBJ2-5; maybe TRBD2 (6 bases). V dropped 6 bases and J dropped 5 bases, with 23 bases sitting between them. Germline values: CDR1 SGHRS, CDR2 YFSETQ. CDR3 length: 16 residues. CDR3 nucleotide sequence: TGCGCCAGCACCCCGTACGGGGGAGCCCTCCTGGAGACCCAGTACTTC. Its translation is CASTPYGGALLETQYF.

The J gene is TRBJ2-7, the V gene TRBV27, with 9 bases fitting TRBD1. CDR3 size: 14 residues. Per the germline V gene, CDR1 is MNHEY and CDR2 is SMNVEV (reference sequence). V was clipped by 3 bases and J by 6 bases; unmatched bases: 6. CDR3 DNA: TGTGCCAGCAGTTTGTCGGACAGGGGAAGCGAGCAGTACTTC. It encodes CASSLSDRGSEQYF.

The CDR3 DNA follows: TGTGCCAGCAGCGTAGACAGGGGGGACCAAGAGACCCAGTACTTC. This gives the protein CASSVDRGDQETQYF. The chain carries TRBV9 and TRBJ2-5, with 8 positions matching TRBD1. V gave up 0 bases and J gave up 0 bases; unmatched junction bases: 1. The CDR3 consists of 15 residues. Germline V CDR1 and CDR2: SGDLS, YYNGEE. Variable domain in full (rest from reference TRBV9 and TRBJ2-5): DSGVTQTPKHLITATGQRVTLRCSPRSGDLSVYWYQQSLDQGLQFLIQYYNGEERAKGNILERFSAQQFPDLHSELNLSSLELGDSALYFCASSVDRGDQETQYFGPGTRLLVL.

Details on this clone: Other DNA sequences from this sample encode an identical CDR3 as well. The chain links TRBV9 to TRBJ1-5; weak D call: TRBD1 (5 bases). Germline V gives CDR1 SGDLS, CDR2 YYNGEE. The length of the CDR3 is 13 residues. V shed 0 bases and J shed 7 bases, with 8 bases lying between them. The CDR3 loop reads CASSVAGGQPQHF. The DNA of the CDR3 is TGTGCCAGCAGCGTAGCTGGGGGACAGCCCCAGCATTTT.